The 30 T cell receptor beta chains presented below share a single source sample, sequenced in a study of blood T cell repertoires in COVID-19. Clones were read by immunoSEQ multiplex PCR, and TCRdb kept only the in-frame ones, dropping some. The sample includes roughly 200,000 clones, approximately 88% of them seen just once. The specimen sequenced was peripheral blood. These receptor sequences come from a man aged 40-49 years with acute or convalescent COVID-19.

This clone was counted between two and nine times. J is TRBJ1-2 and V is TRBV6-5; 8 bases are shared with TRBD1. The CDR3 extends over 14 amino acids. In germline, CDR1 is MNHEY, CDR2 SVGAGI. V lost 5 bases and J lost 3; bases outside the gene matches: 5. The CDR3 spells CASSKMDRDYGYTF. CDR3 nucleotide sequence: TGTGCCAGCAGTAAAATGGACAGGGACTATGGCTACACCTTC.

The V and J genes are TRBV5-6 and TRBJ2-5, with 15 bases identical to TRBD2. The CDR3 extends over 17 amino acids. CDR1 and CDR2 (germline): SGHDT, YYEEEE. Trimming took 4 bases from V and 4 from J; bases not matched to a gene: 8. In DNA, the CDR3 is TGTGCCAGCAGCCCCAGAGGACTAGCGGGAGGGGGAGAGACCCAGTACTTC. Translated: CASSPRGLAGGGETQYF.

V usage is TRBV2 and J usage is TRBJ1-2; 8 nucleotides line up with TRBD1. With 3 bases clipped from V and 7 bases from J, the junction kept 13 bases outside the gene matches. The CDR3 spans 16 residues. Germline lookup yields CDR1 SNHLY and CDR2 FYNNEI. CDR3 residues: CASSDPTRGLVSGYTF. In nucleotides, the CDR3 is TGTGCCAGCAGTGATCCTACCAGGGGGCTTGTATCTGGCTACACCTTC.

The gene calls are TRBV10-2 and TRBJ1-2; the D is unclear. Germline CDR1 is WSHSY and CDR2 is SAAADI. V shed 2 bases and J shed 1 base, with 14 bases lying between them. The CDR3 covers 16 residues. The CDR3 DNA reads as TGCGCCAGCAGTGAGCTCGGGTTGTCTCTTAACTATGGCTACACCTTC. This encodes CASSELGLSLNYGYTF.

The rearrangement joins TRBV27 to TRBJ2-2; TRBD2 matches at 13 bases. The V gene's germline CDR1 is MNHEY and CDR2 SMNVEV (reference sequence). The CDR3 totals 20 residues. The ends lost 0 bases at V and 1 base at J; junction bases unmatched: 8. CDR3 bases: TGTGCCAGCAGTTTATCGTTTGGACTAGCGGGAGACATGAACACCGGGGAGCTGTTTTTT. Its translation is CASSLSFGLAGDMNTGELFF.

The J gene is TRBJ2-7, the V gene TRBV3-1 (or the pseudogene TRBV3-2), with D maybe TRBD1 (6 bases). The germline CDR1 and CDR2 sequences are LGHDT and YNNKEL (reference sequence). The CDR3 is 17 residues long. Trimming left V 0 bases short and J 3 bases short, with 18 bases between. This CDR3 reads CASSQDLTGWGVYEQYF. CDR3 coding DNA: TGTGCCAGCAGCCAAGATCTCACAGGGTGGGGCGTCTACGAGCAGTACTTC.

The CDR3 reads CASSHSSNTQYF. The DNA for the CDR3 is TGTGCCAGCAGTCATAGCAGTAATACGCAGTATTTT. The chain has TRBV6-5 and TRBJ2-3; the D is unclear. There are 12 residues in the CDR3. V lost 5 bases and J lost 7, with 10 bases in between. The germline V gene encodes CDR1 MNHEY and CDR2 SVGAGI.

The sample holds a few counts of this clone. The chain recombines TRBV10-2 with TRBJ2-7, with a weak D call TRBD2 (6 bases). Deletions cut 3 bases from V and 0 bases from J, with 18 bases between. The germline V gene encodes CDR1 WSHSY and CDR2 SAAADI. The CDR3 is made up of 17 amino acids. The CDR3 here is CASSEGGGAGYSYEQYF. The CDR3 DNA is TGCGCCAGCAGTGAAGGAGGAGGGGCGGGCTACTCCTACGAGCAGTACTTC.

This clone has only a few counts. The chain has TRBV13 and TRBJ2-3; perhaps TRBD1 as D (6 bases). Between the trimmed V and J ends, which lost 4 bases and 1 base, there was a span of 18 bases. Germline V gene lookup returns CDR1 PRHDT and CDR2 FYEKMQ (reference sequence). CDR3 size: 17 residues. As DNA, the CDR3 is TGTGCCAGCAGCTCCGTTTACAGGGCGATGGGCACAGATACGCAGTATTTT. Its translation: CASSSVYRAMGTDTQYF.

V is TRBV5-1 and J is TRBJ1-2; 8 bases are a match to TRBD1. After removal of 0 bases from V and 0 bases from J, the junction contained 4 bases not matched to a gene. Germline V gene lookup returns CDR1 SGHRS and CDR2 YFSETQ. The CDR3 consists of 16 residues. The CDR3 DNA reads TGCGCCAGCAGCTTGGGGACAGGGCTAACTAACTATGGCTACACCTTC. This encodes CASSLGTGLTNYGYTF.

For the CDR3, the DNA is TGTGCCAGCAGCACTCAACCCCTGGGACAGGGGGCACCTGAAGCTTTCTTT. Translated, it gives CASSTQPLGQGAPEAFF. J is TRBJ1-1 and V is TRBV7-7, with 12 bases lining up with TRBD1. With V trimmed by 5 bases and J by 6 bases, 13 bases remained unmatched. This CDR3 has 17 residues. Germline V gives CDR1 SSHAT, CDR2 FNYEAQ (reference sequence). The whole variable domain, filled in from reference TRBV7-7 and TRBJ1-1, reads GAGVSQSPRYKVTKRGQDVTLRCDPISSHATLYWYQQALGQGPEFLTYFNYEAQPDKSGLPSDRFSAERPEGSISTLTIQRTEQRDSAMYRCASSTQPLGQGAPEAFFGQGTRLTVV.

Only a few counts were recorded for this clone. The chain recombines TRBV25-1 with TRBJ2-5, with 9 bases lining up with TRBD2. V trimming: 1 base; J trimming: 3 bases; junction bases outside the gene matches: 9. This CDR3 spans 17 amino acids. Germline loops: CDR1 MGHDK, CDR2 SYGVNS. The CDR3 nucleotides read TGTGCCAGCAGTGAATGGACGGCGGGAGGGCCTAAAGAGACCCAGTACTTC. Residues: CASSEWTAGGPKETQYF.

The chain joins TRBV5-1 to TRBJ2-5; unclear D gene. V lost 7 bases, J lost 0 bases, and 7 bases lay in between. The CDR3 has 12 residues. Germline CDR1 SGHRS, CDR2 YFSETQ. The CDR3 DNA reads TGCGCCAGCCGTATAGACCAAGAGACCCAGTACTTC. This encodes CASRIDQETQYF.

CDR3 sequence: CASSPYSGANVLTF. In DNA, the CDR3 is TGTGCCAGCAGTCCCTACTCTGGGGCCAACGTCCTGACTTTC. The gene calls are TRBV6-4 and TRBJ2-6; D gene unclear. Deletions cut 5 bases from V and 0 bases from J, with 5 bases between. The CDR3 extends over 14 amino acids. Germline CDR1 is MRHNA and CDR2 is SNTAGT.

This chain joins TRBV7-2 and TRBJ2-7, with D possibly matching TRBD2 (5 bases). Trimming removed 1 base from V and 0 bases from J, with 10 bases in between. CDR1 SGHTA and CDR2 FQGNSA come from the germline V gene. The CDR3 runs to 15 residues. The CDR3 is CASSLGLALSYEQYF. The DNA for the CDR3 is TGTGCCAGCAGCTTAGGGCTAGCACTCTCCTACGAGCAGTACTTC.

Details on this clone: A junction boundary mismatches the germline segment, possibly from a read error. Other DNA sequences in the sample encode the same CDR3. This chain joins TRBV5-6 and TRBJ2-5; 8 bases are shared with TRBD2. The germline V gene encodes CDR1 SGHDT and CDR2 YYEEEE. CDR3 length: 17 amino acids. CDR3 loop: CASTWGGRAGGRETQYF. The CDR3 nucleotides read TGCGCCAGCACCTGGGGGGGACGCGCGGGAGGAAGGGAGACCCAGTACTTC. The full variable domain, rest sourced from reference TRBV5-6 and TRBJ2-5, is DAGVTQSPTHLIKTRGQQVTLRCSPKSGHDTVSWYQQALGQGPQFIFQYYEEEERQRGNFPDRFSGHQFPNYSSELNVNALLLGDSALYLCASTWGGRAGGRETQYFGPGTRLLVL.

The rearrangement links TRBV30 to TRBJ1-6; 8 bases are shared with TRBD1. V shed 3 bases, J shed 9 bases, and the junction held 7 bases outside the gene matches. Germline V gene data show CDR1 as GTSNPN and CDR2 as SVGIG (reference sequence). The CDR3 is 14 residues long. The CDR3 bases are TGTGCCTGGAGCCAGACAGGGGCGCGTTCACCCCTCCACTTT. Protein product: CAWSQTGARSPLHF.

The chain uses TRBV3-1 (or the pseudogene TRBV3-2) and TRBJ1-2, with D perhaps TRBD1 (6 bases). V lost 4 bases, J lost 5 bases, and 17 bases lay in between. Germline CDR1 LGHDT, CDR2 YNNKEL (reference sequence). The CDR3 totals 15 residues. The CDR3 spells CASSLGGGANYGYTF. The CDR3, as DNA: TGTGCCAGCAGCCTCGGAGGGGGGGCGAATTATGGCTACACCTTC.

The chain recombines TRBV19 with TRBJ2-5, with TRBD1 matching over 9 bases. The germline CDR1 and CDR2 sequences are LNHDA and SQIVND (reference sequence). There are 14 residues in the CDR3. Losses at the gene ends were 4 bases for V and 5 bases for J; bases not matched to a gene: 5. This CDR3 is CASSTPGQGETQYF. DNA for the CDR3: TGTGCCAGTAGTACCCCGGGACAGGGTGAGACCCAGTACTTC.

The chain is built from TRBV6-6 and TRBJ1-4; no firm D call. The CDR3 has 11 amino acids. V lost 2 bases to trimming and J lost 7 bases, with 2 bases between them. Germline lookup yields CDR1 MNHNY and CDR2 SVGAGI (reference sequence). CDR3 in amino acids: CASSYREKLFF. As DNA, the CDR3 is TGTGCCAGCAGTTACCGTGAAAAACTGTTTTTT.

The sample holds many counts of this clone. This chain links TRBV5-6 with TRBJ1-1; no reliable D call. Germline CDR1 reads SGHDT; CDR2 reads YYEEEE. CDR3 length equals 13 residues. V gave up 4 bases and J gave up 0 bases, with 7 bases separating them. The CDR3 here is CASSLELNTEAFF. Written as DNA, the CDR3 is TGTGCCAGCAGCCTCGAGTTGAACACTGAAGCTTTCTTT. The entire variable domain, with the rest obtained from reference TRBV5-6 and TRBJ1-1, is as follows: DAGVTQSPTHLIKTRGQQVTLRCSPKSGHDTVSWYQQALGQGPQFIFQYYEEEERQRGNFPDRFSGHQFPNYSSELNVNALLLGDSALYLCASSLELNTEAFFGQGTRLTVV.

The chain employs TRBV25-1 and TRBJ2-1; D might be TRBD1 (5 bases). V was shortened by 5 bases and J by 4 bases, with 15 bases between the two germline ends. Looked up from germline, CDR1 is MGHDK and CDR2 is SYGVNS. This CDR3 comprises 15 residues. Here the CDR3 reads CASSSQGLNYNEQFF. The CDR3 DNA reads as TGTGCCAGCAGTTCGCAGGGTCTTAATTACAATGAGCAGTTCTTC.

J is TRBJ2-1 and V is TRBV18; TRBD2 agrees at 10 bases. There are 17 residues in the CDR3. V shed 0 bases and J 5 bases; nucleotides not matched to a gene: 7. Germline V gene lookup returns CDR1 KGHSH and CDR2 LQKENI. The DNA for the CDR3 is TGTGCCAGCTCACCACCAAGCGCTAGCGGGGGAAACAATGAGCAGTTCTTC. This gives the protein CASSPPSASGGNNEQFF.

This clone was found once. The genes are TRBV19 and TRBJ1-5, with a weak D call TRBD1 (6 bases). This CDR3 is built from 13 residues. From germline, CDR1 is LNHDA and CDR2 SQIVND (reference sequence). Trimming shortened V by 8 bases and J by 6 bases, and 14 bases separated the two germline ends. In DNA, the CDR3 is TGTGCCAGTTCGGATCAGGGGTTTCAGCCCCAGCATTTT. It translates to CASSDQGFQPQHF.

This chain uses TRBV7-2 with TRBJ1-3; 7 bases line up with TRBD1. With V trimmed by 1 base and J by 0 bases, 9 bases remained unmatched. The length of the CDR3 is 18 residues. Germline V lookup: CDR1 SGHTA, CDR2 FQGNSA. The CDR3 region is CASSLGGRTGRSGNTIYF. Written as DNA, the CDR3 is TGTGCCAGCAGCTTAGGAGGCCGGACAGGACGCTCTGGAAACACCATATATTTT.

This clone is a singleton in its sample. The CDR3 DNA is TGTGCCAGCAGCCAATGGGACAGGAACTATGGCTACACCTTC. Protein: CASSQWDRNYGYTF. This chain links TRBV3-1 (or the pseudogene TRBV3-2) with TRBJ1-2; 8 bases are shared with TRBD1. The CDR3 is made up of 14 amino acids. V lost 2 bases and J lost 2; bases outside the gene matches: 1. Germline V gene data show CDR1 as LGHDT and CDR2 as YNNKEL (reference sequence).

With regard to this clone: Mismatch with germline at one junction end may stem from a read error. J is TRBJ1-1 and V is TRBV10-3; D might be TRBD1 (6 bases). Germline CDR1 ENHRY, CDR2 SYGVKD. The CDR3 is made up of 13 amino acids. This chain's CDR3 is CALRGTMNTEAFF. CDR3 bases: TGTGCCCTCAGGGGTACTATGAACACTGAAGCTTTCTTT.

In its sample, this clone was seen once. The genes are TRBV19 and TRBJ2-7, with TRBD1 matching 7 bases. Germline lookup yields CDR1 LNHDA and CDR2 SQIVND (reference sequence). CDR3 length equals 15 residues. The trim removed 3 bases at V and 2 bases at J, leaving 7 bases unmatched. CDR3 DNA sequence: TGTGCCAGTAGTATGTTCCGGCAGGGGGCCTACGAGCAGTACTTC. Amino acids: CASSMFRQGAYEQYF.

The chain recombines TRBV6-5 with TRBJ1-2; D not certain. This CDR3 has 13 amino acids. Trimming left V 8 bases short and J 7 bases short, with 17 bases between. Germline CDR1 reads MNHEY; CDR2 reads SVGAGI. The CDR3 coding sequence is TGTGCCAGCCAGCGGTATTCTGGAATTGGCTACACCTTC. Amino acids: CASQRYSGIGYTF.

CDR3 in DNA: TGTGCCAGCAGTCAAGCCGGGACTAGCGGTTACCTCGGGACAGATACGCAGTATTTT. As protein: CASSQAGTSGYLGTDTQYF. This sequence joins TRBV6-2 or TRBV6-3 and TRBJ2-3; 11 bases are a match to TRBD2. After removal of 5 bases from V and 3 bases from J, the junction contained 16 bases not matched to a gene. CDR3 length equals 19 residues. Per germline, CDR1 MNHEY and CDR2 SVGEGT.